The source of this T cell receptor beta chain is a study of blood T cell repertoires in COVID-19. Participant ages covered about 18 to 95 years across 20 to 25 US areas. Cohort placement rested on clinical history that participants reported themselves. Recovery meant two consecutive negative NP/OP PCR tests, professional clearance, or resolved symptoms. Using immunoSEQ multiplex PCR, the repertoire was profiled, and TCRdb retains in-frame clones only, with some absent. Seen here are fewer than 300,000 clones, 70% to 90% observed once, and the top ten hold roughly 4%. Germline assignment: CDR1 LGHDT and CDR2 YNNKEL (reference sequence). Trimming cost V 4 bases and J 0 bases, with 10 bases left between them. The CDR3 is 15 residues long.

The V and J genes are TRBV3-1 (or the pseudogene TRBV3-2) and TRBJ2-1, with D uncertain. This receptor was identified in a woman aged 25 to 39 who had recovered from COVID-19. Input material: PBMCs or T cells enriched from blood (not recorded which). CDR3 sequence (DNA): TGTGCCAGCAGCCCCCTCGTGGCCTCCTACAATGAGCAGTTCTTC. The encoded protein is CASSPLVASYNEQFF.